These 24 T cell receptor beta chains originate from one sample sequenced in a study of PD-1 blockade in classical Hodgkin lymphoma. Clones were sequenced by immunoSEQ multiplex PCR, and TCRdb holds only the in-frame ones, with some missing. The table records 8,000 to 10,000 clones, approximately 81% of them present only once. As for time point: cycle 4 day 1 (C4D1), after less than 7 weeks of nivolumab. Each of the patients experienced relapse following autologous stem cell transplantation, and their brentuximab vedotin exposure differed. The CD4+ T cells used were purified from thawed PBMCs through magnetic negative selection. The source was CD4+ T cells from blood, collected before the fourth cycle of nivolumab. The source is a human donor with classical Hodgkin lymphoma.

The V and J genes are TRBV6-1 and TRBJ1-6; D call uncertain. Germline CDR1 reads MNHNS; CDR2 reads SASEGT. Trimming stripped 6 bases from V and 11 bases from J, with 20 bases between. The CDR3 contains 15 residues. The CDR3 DNA is TGTGCCAGCAGGGGCTCGTCGGCAGAACTCGCACCCCTCCACTTT. Its translation: CASRGSSAELAPLHF.

This chain joins TRBV18 and TRBJ2-1; TRBD2 is a possible D gene (7 bases). The CDR3 contains 17 residues. The germline CDR1 and CDR2 sequences are KGHSH and LQKENI. V lost 3 bases and J 3 bases, leaving 18 bases between the germline ends. The CDR3 DNA reads TGTGCCAGCTCACCCCCCCAGGGGCGGGGGTTCTACAATGAGCAGTTCTTC. This codes for CASSPPQGRGFYNEQFF.

V is TRBV19 and J is TRBJ1-6; D uncertain. The V gene lost 0 bases and the J gene lost 9 bases, with 6 bases spanning the gap. The V gene's germline CDR1 is LNHDA and CDR2 SQIVND (reference sequence). CDR3 length: 13 residues. The CDR3 reads CASSIDGVSPLHF. For the CDR3, the DNA is TGTGCCAGTAGTATAGACGGAGTTTCACCCCTCCACTTT.

This chain uses TRBV6-6 with TRBJ2-7, with TRBD1 matching 7 bases. Losses at the gene ends were 8 bases for V and 6 bases for J; bases not matched to a gene: 10. This CDR3 is 13 amino acids long. Germline V CDR1 and CDR2: MNHNY, SVGAGI (reference sequence). The CDR3 sequence: CASRDRVYGEQYF. The CDR3 coding sequence is TGTGCCAGCCGGGACAGAGTGTATGGCGAGCAGTACTTC.

This clone appeared a single time. Germline and junction disagree at one end, which may indicate a read error. The chain uses TRBV7-9 and TRBJ2-7; D is perhaps TRBD2 (6 bases). The CDR3 runs 10 residues. Germline V gene lookup returns CDR1 SEHNR and CDR2 FQNEAQ (reference sequence). CDR3 region: CASSFREKVF. The CDR3 DNA follows: TGTGCCAGCAGCTTCCGGGAGAAGGTCTTC.

The V and J genes are TRBV9 and TRBJ2-1; 7 bases line up with TRBD2. The V gene's germline CDR1 is SGDLS and CDR2 YYNGEE. The junction had 14 bases not matched to a gene; V was cut back by 2 bases and J by 0 bases. There are 19 residues in the CDR3. CDR3 amino acids: CASSVWGGGSGSSYNEQFF. CDR3 sequence (DNA): TGTGCCAGCAGCGTGTGGGGCGGGGGTTCTGGAAGCTCCTACAATGAGCAGTTCTTC.

In DNA form, the CDR3 reads TGCGCCAGCAGCCATCCCCCTTTTTCTGAAGCTTTCTTT. The encoded protein is CASSHPPFSEAFF. The chain recombines TRBV4-1 with TRBJ1-1; no clear D gene. Trimming cost V 3 bases and J 6 bases, with 11 bases left between them. This CDR3 region has 13 residues. CDR1 and CDR2 (germline): MGHRA, YSYEKL.

The chain has TRBV6-5 and TRBJ1-5, with D possibly being TRBD1 (6 bases). This CDR3 has 14 residues. Germline V lookup: CDR1 MNHEY, CDR2 SVGAGI. Trimming removed 7 bases from V and 7 bases from J, with 17 bases in between. CDR3 sequence: CASNPQAGAQPQHF. The CDR3 region has the DNA TGTGCCAGCAACCCCCAGGCAGGGGCCCAGCCCCAGCATTTT.

The chain employs TRBV28 and TRBJ1-5; 7 bases line up with TRBD1. Germline V gives CDR1 MDHEN, CDR2 SYDVKM. The CDR3 loop spans 15 amino acids. Losses at the gene ends were 7 bases for V and 5 bases for J; bases not matched to a gene: 11. The CDR3 protein is CASTPRGTGDQPQHF. The CDR3 DNA reads as TGTGCCAGCACCCCGAGGGGCACAGGGGATCAGCCCCAGCATTTT.

This clone occurred a few times. The chain has TRBV19 and TRBJ2-3; 8 bases map to TRBD2. Germline V gene data show CDR1 as LNHDA and CDR2 as SQIVND (reference sequence). The CDR3 spans 16 residues. The trim removed 5 bases at V and 3 bases at J, leaving 10 bases unmatched. CDR3 amino acids: CASSSLVSGGTDTQYF. DNA of the CDR3: TGTGCCAGTAGTTCCCTAGTCAGCGGGGGTACAGATACGCAGTATTTT.

This sequence joins TRBV28 and TRBJ1-5, with 7 bases fitting TRBD1. This CDR3 has 14 residues. The J segment lost 3 bases and the V segment lost 5 bases, leaving 4 bases of the junction unmatched. Germline V lookup: CDR1 MDHEN, CDR2 SYDVKM. For the CDR3, the DNA is TGTGCCAGCAGTCAGGGGGGAGACAATCAGCCCCAGCATTTT. Translation gives CASSQGGDNQPQHF.

The chain recombines TRBV10-2 with TRBJ1-2, with D possibly being TRBD1 (6 bases). The CDR3 runs 14 residues. Trimming left V 2 bases short and J 14 bases short, with 21 bases between. The germline CDR1 and CDR2 sequences are WSHSY and SAAADI. The CDR3 nucleotides are TGCGCCAGCAGTGAGGCGGCGGGGAGGGCAGGGGAAACCTTC. Translation: CASSEAAGRAGETF.

The rearrangement links TRBV28 to TRBJ1-1, with D possibly being TRBD1 (5 bases). Germline V gives CDR1 MDHEN, CDR2 SYDVKM. Trimming shortened V by 7 bases and J by 1 base, and 7 bases separated the two germline ends. The CDR3 has 12 amino acids. The CDR3 protein is CASIGQNTEAFF. The CDR3 bases are TGTGCCAGCATAGGACAGAACACTGAAGCTTTCTTT.

The rearrangement uses TRBV2 and TRBJ2-3; TRBD1 is a possible D gene (5 bases). Looked up from germline, CDR1 is SNHLY and CDR2 is FYNNEI. The CDR3 covers 13 residues. V lost 3 bases to trimming and J lost 8 bases, with 12 bases between them. DNA of the CDR3: TGTGCCAGCAGTGACGAGGCTAGGGGTACGCAGTATTTT. Encoded protein: CASSDEARGTQYF. Drawing the rest from reference TRBV2 and TRBJ2-3, the complete variable domain is EPEVTQTPSHQVTQMGQEVILRCVPISNHLYFYWYRQILGQKVEFLVSFYNNEISEKSEIFDDQFSVERPDGSNFTLKIRSTKLEDSAMYFCASSDEARGTQYFGPGTRLTVL.

V usage is TRBV18 and J usage is TRBJ2-7, with D unclear. The ends were cut back, 3 bases at V and 4 bases at J, with 7 bases in the middle. Germline-derived CDR1 and CDR2 are KGHSH and LQKENI. This CDR3 comprises 12 residues. The CDR3, as DNA: TGTGCCAGCTCACCTCAGAGATACGAGCAGTACTTC. It specifies CASSPQRYEQYF.

The gene calls are TRBV28 and TRBJ1-4, with 9 bases that match TRBD1. V lost 7 bases and J lost 8; bases outside the gene matches: 11. Germline V gene lookup returns CDR1 MDHEN and CDR2 SYDVKM. The CDR3 spans 15 residues. The CDR3 loop is CASTTPGQGREKLFF. The CDR3 DNA follows: TGTGCCAGCACCACGCCGGGACAGGGCCGCGAAAAACTGTTTTTT.

The chain has TRBV28 and TRBJ1-6; TRBD1 matches 8 bases. The J segment lost 2 bases and the V segment lost 10 bases, leaving 10 bases of the junction unmatched. The V gene's germline CDR1 is MDHEN and CDR2 SYDVKM. This CDR3 has 16 amino acids. CDR3 residues: CATWGTGETYNSPLHF. DNA for the CDR3: TGTGCCACTTGGGGGACAGGCGAGACCTATAATTCACCCCTCCACTTT.

This clone was seen a single time. This chain connects TRBV6-1 to TRBJ1-5; no reliable D call. Between the trimmed V and J ends, which lost 3 bases and 2 bases, there was a span of 11 bases. The V gene's germline CDR1 is MNHNS and CDR2 SASEGT. CDR3 length: 15 residues. CDR3 DNA sequence: TGTGCCAGCAGTGAGGCAGTATGGGGCAATCAGCCCCAGCATTTT. Protein product: CASSEAVWGNQPQHF.

The chain has TRBV6-6 and TRBJ1-5; 7 bases line up with TRBD1. The trim removed 2 bases at V and 2 bases at J, leaving 0 bases unmatched. This CDR3 has 14 residues. CDR1 is MNHNY and CDR2 is SVGAGI in the germline V gene (reference sequence). CDR3 sequence reads: CASSYDRGNQPQHF. The CDR3 DNA is TGTGCCAGCAGTTACGACAGGGGCAATCAGCCCCAGCATTTT.

The V call is TRBV30, the J call TRBJ2-2; 11 bases map to TRBD1. This CDR3 is 15 amino acids long. V dropped 4 bases and J dropped 4; count of bases not matched to a gene: 5. Germline V gene sequence: CDR1 GTSNPN, CDR2 SVGIG (reference sequence). The CDR3 spells CAWTSGQGATGELFF. CDR3 bases: TGTGCCTGGACGAGCGGACAGGGGGCCACCGGGGAGCTGTTTTTT.

The sample holds one count of this clone. The chain recombines TRBV28 with TRBJ1-1; D is unclear. The CDR3 spans 13 residues. Germline CDR1 MDHEN, CDR2 SYDVKM. The V end was cut by 6 bases, the J end by 1 base, with 9 bases between. The chain's CDR3 is CASRRTGNTEAFF. The CDR3 DNA is TGTGCCAGCAGGCGAACTGGGAACACTGAAGCTTTCTTT.

This chain links TRBV7-2 with TRBJ2-1; D ambiguous. This CDR3 is 11 amino acids long. Trimming removed 5 bases at V and 8 bases at J, with 7 bases between. CDR1 and CDR2 from the germline V gene are SGHTA and FQGNSA. The DNA for the CDR3 is TGTGCCAGCAGCCCCCGCCATGAGCAGTTCTTC. Its protein product is CASSPRHEQFF.

The J gene is TRBJ1-5, the V gene TRBV2; 7 positions agree with TRBD1. CDR3 size: 13 residues. Trimming took 7 bases from V and 3 from J; bases not matched to a gene: 3. The germline CDR1 and CDR2 sequences are SNHLY and FYNNEI. The CDR3 DNA is TGTGCCAGCATGGGACAGCTCAATCAGCCCCAGCATTTT. This translates into CASMGQLNQPQHF.

V gene TRBV7-9 combines with J gene TRBJ2-3; D uncertain. In germline, CDR1 is SEHNR, CDR2 FQNEAQ (reference sequence). The V gene lost 6 bases and the J gene lost 4 bases, with 17 bases spanning the gap. The length of the CDR3 is 15 residues. In nucleotides, the CDR3 is TGTGCCAGCAGGAACACCCGTCGAGGTGCAGATACGCAGTATTTT. Residues: CASRNTRRGADTQYF.